These 32 T cell receptor beta chains came from one sample sequenced in a study of control samples from healthy donors and cancer patients. Clones were read by immunoSEQ multiplex PCR, and TCRdb kept only the in-frame ones, dropping some. The sample records some 120,000 clones, more than 80% being singletons. What was sequenced was blood. The receptors here all came from a man younger than 35 in good health.

The rearrangement uses TRBV5-1 and TRBJ2-2, with D possibly being TRBD1 (6 bases). The CDR3 covers 17 residues. Trimming took 6 bases from V and 7 from J, leaving 25 bases between them. Germline CDR1 SGHRS, CDR2 YFSETQ. The CDR3 coding sequence is TGCGCCAGCAAGGATCTCAGTTCCGGGACACAGGTCGGGGAGCTGTTTTTT. Its translation is CASKDLSSGTQVGELFF.

The genes are TRBV6-4 and TRBJ2-2, with no clear D. With 0 bases removed from V and 7 bases from J, the gap between germline ends came to 9 bases. This CDR3 is built from 14 residues. Germline V CDR1 and CDR2: MRHNA, SNTAGT. CDR3 amino acids: CASSDSLRNGELFF. CDR3 sequence (DNA): TGTGCCAGCAGTGACTCGCTGAGGAACGGGGAGCTGTTTTTT.

This clone showed up just a few times. The V call is TRBV27, the J call TRBJ2-7; no clear D. The CDR3 is made up of 12 amino acids. Trimming removed 3 bases from V and 3 bases from J, with 6 bases in between. Germline CDR1 MNHEY, CDR2 SMNVEV (reference sequence). The CDR3 DNA reads as TGTGCCAGCAGTTTGAATATCTACGAGCAGTACGTC. Protein product: CASSLNIYEQYV.

The chain joins TRBV5-1 to TRBJ2-3; D is uncertain. Germline V lookup: CDR1 SGHRS, CDR2 YFSETQ. The CDR3 contains 10 residues. DNA of the CDR3: TGCGCTGCTTGTTCAGATACGCAGTATTTT. It yields the protein CAACSDTQYF.

The gene calls are TRBV11-3 and TRBJ1-3; D remains ambiguous. Germline CDR1 reads SGHNT; CDR2 reads YENEEA. Deletions cut 7 bases from V and 0 bases from J, with 16 bases between. The CDR3 length is 16 residues. The CDR3 region is CASTRGGRSSGNTIYF. The CDR3 DNA follows: TGTGCCAGCACCCGAGGAGGCCGCTCCTCTGGAAACACCATATATTTT.

V and J are TRBV6-6 and TRBJ1-5, with a weak D call TRBD1 (6 bases). V was pared by 10 bases and J by 4 bases, with 17 bases between. CDR1 and CDR2 (germline): MNHNY, SVGAGI (reference sequence). The CDR3 is 14 residues long. The CDR3 DNA reads as TGTGCCACCTCACGTCGAGGGGGAAATCAGCCCCAGCATTTT. It specifies CATSRRGGNQPQHF.

J is TRBJ2-3 and V is TRBV19; 8 bases line up with TRBD2. CDR1 and CDR2 (germline): LNHDA, SQIVND (reference sequence). The V and J ends lost 5 bases and 1 base, in that order; junction bases with no gene match: 5. This CDR3 has 15 residues. In DNA form, the CDR3 reads TGTGCCAGTAGTGTCAGCGGGGGCCGCACAGATACGCAGTATTTT. Amino acids: CASSVSGGRTDTQYF.

The chain links TRBV6-2 or TRBV6-3 to TRBJ1-2, with D tentatively TRBD1 (5 bases). Between the trimmed V and J ends, which lost 2 bases and 3 bases, there was a span of 10 bases. The CDR3 sequence is 14 residues long. Germline-derived CDR1 and CDR2 are MNHEY and SVGEGT. This chain's CDR3 is CASSYAGSHYGYTF. Here the CDR3 DNA reads TGTGCCAGCAGTTACGCAGGGTCCCACTATGGCTACACCTTC.

The rearrangement joins TRBV4-1 to TRBJ2-7, with 9 bases fitting TRBD1. CDR1 is MGHRA and CDR2 is YSYEKL in the germline V gene. The CDR3 is made up of 15 amino acids. V lost 6 bases, J lost 6 bases, and 12 bases stayed unmatched. CDR3 loop: CASRHTGTGWAEQYF. In DNA form, the CDR3 reads TGCGCCAGCAGACATACTGGGACAGGGTGGGCCGAGCAGTACTTC.

V is TRBV21-1 and J is TRBJ2-1. TRBV21-1 is designated a pseudogene. The CDR3 has 16 residues. CDR3 nucleotide sequence: TGTGCCAGCACCCATGAGTCTCCCAGCTCCTACAATGAGCAGTTCTTC. The encoded protein is CASTHESPSSYNEQFF.

Only a few counts were recorded for this clone. The chain joins TRBV7-9 to TRBJ1-3; D uncertain. V was trimmed by 3 bases and J by 0 bases, leaving 9 bases between them. The CDR3 sequence is 15 residues long. Germline CDR1 SEHNR, CDR2 FQNEAQ (reference sequence). The CDR3 coding sequence is TGTGCCAGCAGCTTGGGTGGGAGCTCTGGAAACACCATATATTTT. Translated: CASSLGGSSGNTIYF.

The chain uses TRBV10-2 and TRBJ1-1; D gene unclear. The germline CDR1 and CDR2 sequences are WSHSY and SAAADI. The CDR3 has 11 residues. V shed 9 bases and J shed 3 bases, with 8 bases lying between them. The CDR3 bases are TGCGCCAGTAGACATGACACTGAAGCTTTCTTT. This translates into CASRHDTEAFF.

The chain uses TRBV5-1 and TRBJ2-7, with TRBD2 identical over 8 bases. The CDR3 loop spans 18 amino acids. With 0 bases clipped from V and 4 bases from J, the junction kept 15 bases outside the gene matches. Germline V lookup: CDR1 SGHRS, CDR2 YFSETQ. CDR3 protein: CASSLAPSLRGGQYEQYF. The CDR3 DNA reads TGCGCCAGCAGCTTGGCCCCTTCCCTTCGGGGGGGACAATACGAGCAGTACTTC.

V is TRBV5-1 and J is TRBJ2-1; D is uncertain. V lost 2 bases and J 2 bases, leaving 11 bases between the germline ends. Per germline, CDR1 SGHRS and CDR2 YFSETQ. This CDR3 is built from 15 residues. Here the CDR3 reads CASSLGRSPYNEQFF. The DNA of the CDR3 is TGCGCCAGCAGCTTAGGGCGGAGCCCCTACAATGAGCAGTTCTTC.

This rearrangement joins TRBV19 to TRBJ1-5, with 10 bases aligning to TRBD1. Per the germline V gene, CDR1 is LNHDA and CDR2 is SQIVND (reference sequence). The CDR3 has 15 residues. Trimming removed 5 bases from V and 9 bases from J; junction bases left unmatched: 10. The CDR3 is CASSGGTGARVPQHF. The CDR3 nucleotides are TGTGCCAGTAGTGGCGGGACAGGGGCTCGAGTGCCCCAGCATTTT.

The chain joins TRBV7-9 to TRBJ1-4; 10 bases agree with TRBD1. V dropped 5 bases and J dropped 6; count of bases not matched to a gene: 6. Germline CDR1 reads SEHNR; CDR2 reads FQNEAQ (reference sequence). CDR3 length equals 15 residues. This CDR3 is CASSHRDRGDEKLFF. As DNA, the CDR3 is TGTGCCAGCAGCCACAGGGACAGGGGAGATGAAAAACTGTTTTTT.

This rearrangement joins TRBV5-1 to TRBJ1-1, with D perhaps TRBD1 (6 bases). This CDR3 is 15 amino acids long. Germline lookup yields CDR1 SGHRS and CDR2 YFSETQ. The germline V and J ends were trimmed by 4 bases and 1 base, with 14 bases remaining between them. The CDR3 nucleotides read TGCGCCAGCAGCAACCCCGGGACACAGAACACTGAAGCTTTCTTT. Translation gives CASSNPGTQNTEAFF.

The CDR3 nucleotides are TGTGCCAGCAGCTCAGCAGATACGCAGTATTTT. Translated, it gives CASSSADTQYF. J is TRBJ2-3 and V is TRBV7-9; D uncertain. CDR3 length: 11 residues. V lost 4 bases and J 4 bases, leaving 3 bases between the germline ends. CDR1 and CDR2 (germline): SEHNR, FQNEAQ (reference sequence).

The chain couples TRBV7-2 to TRBJ2-5; 7 bases fit TRBD2. Germline CDR1 is SGHTA and CDR2 is FQGNSA. This CDR3 has 16 residues. The J segment lost 0 bases and the V segment lost 0 bases, leaving 4 bases of the junction unmatched. The CDR3 protein is CASSLAGGKHQETQYF. The CDR3, as DNA: TGTGCCAGCAGCTTAGCGGGAGGGAAACACCAAGAGACCCAGTACTTC. Filled out from reference TRBV7-2 and TRBJ2-5, the complete variable domain reads GAGVSQSPSNKVTEKGKDVELRCDPISGHTALYWYRQSLGQGLEFLIYFQGNSAPDKSGLPSDRFSAERTGGSVSTLTIQRTQQEDSAVYLCASSLAGGKHQETQYFGPGTRLLVL.

The chain employs TRBV6-5 and TRBJ1-5; no clear D. The CDR3 sequence is 13 residues long. Trimming shortened V by 2 bases and J by 3 bases, and 5 bases separated the two germline ends. Per germline, CDR1 MNHEY and CDR2 SVGAGI. The chain's CDR3 is CASSYRVNQPQHF. The CDR3 DNA is TGTGCCAGCAGTTACAGAGTCAATCAGCCCCAGCATTTT.

The gene calls are TRBV4-1 and TRBJ1-1; a possible D gene is TRBD1 (5 bases). The V end lost 3 bases, the J end lost 4 bases, and 12 bases lay between the germline ends. Germline assignment: CDR1 MGHRA and CDR2 YSYEKL. The length of the CDR3 is 14 residues. The CDR3 region is CASSHPGGGTEAFF. CDR3 sequence (DNA): TGCGCCAGCAGCCATCCCGGGGGGGGCACTGAAGCTTTCTTT.

The chain links TRBV5-1 to TRBJ2-7; TRBD2 matches at 7 bases. The CDR3 sequence is 13 residues long. Germline CDR1 and CDR2: SGHRS and YFSETQ. V was clipped by 2 bases and J by 5 bases; unmatched bases: 4. CDR3 sequence (DNA): TGCGCCAGCAGCTTTATTGGGGGGGACGAGCAGTACTTC. Its translation: CASSFIGGDEQYF. Combining the CDR3 with reference TRBV5-1 and TRBJ2-7 gives the whole variable domain KAGVTQTPRYLIKTRGQQVTLSCSPISGHRSVSWYQQTPGQGLQFLFEYFSETQRNKGNFPGRFSGRQFSNSRSEMNVSTLELGDSALYLCASSFIGGDEQYFGPGTRLTVT.

This clone was recorded a few times. This chain connects TRBV27 to TRBJ1-6; no reliable D call. This CDR3 contains 12 residues. Germline V CDR1 and CDR2: MNHEY, SMNVEV (reference sequence). V lost 5 bases and J 9 bases, leaving 8 bases between the germline ends. CDR3 sequence: CASSPPGSPLHF. In DNA form, the CDR3 reads TGTGCCAGCAGTCCCCCGGGTTCACCCCTCCACTTT.

V and J are TRBV9 and TRBJ2-1; 8 bases are a match to TRBD2. Germline V gene lookup returns CDR1 SGDLS and CDR2 YYNGEE. V gave up 4 bases and J gave up 3 bases; unmatched junction bases: 12. The CDR3 contains 17 residues. In DNA, the CDR3 is TGTGCCAGCAGCATACCGGGGAGCGGGGGAGGCTACAATGAGCAGTTCTTC. Translation gives CASSIPGSGGGYNEQFF.

This chain uses TRBV28 with TRBJ2-3; possible D gene TRBD1, 5 bases. Germline assignment: CDR1 MDHEN and CDR2 SYDVKM. The V and J ends lost 5 bases and 3 bases respectively, with 9 bases between them. CDR3 length: 13 residues. CDR3 amino acids: CASSLSGTDTQYF. The CDR3 nucleotides are TGTGCCAGCAGTCTCTCAGGGACAGATACGCAGTATTTT.

V usage is TRBV5-1 and J usage is TRBJ1-3; D is ambiguous. CDR3 length: 15 amino acids. Germline CDR1 SGHRS, CDR2 YFSETQ. The V end lost 5 bases, the J end lost 0 bases, and 12 bases lay between the germline ends. The CDR3 DNA reads as TGCGCCAGCAGACCTTCGCTATCCTCTGGAAACACCATATATTTT. Protein sequence: CASRPSLSSGNTIYF.

This clone was counted between two and nine times. This sequence joins TRBV3-1 (or the pseudogene TRBV3-2) and TRBJ1-2; D possibly corresponds to TRBD1 (5 bases). CDR1 LGHDT and CDR2 YNNKEL come from the germline V gene (reference sequence). This CDR3 region has 12 residues. V was trimmed by 6 bases and J by 8 bases, leaving 13 bases between them. CDR3 in amino acids: CASRITGGGYTF. CDR3 nucleotide sequence: TGTGCCAGCAGGATTACAGGCGGGGGCTACACCTTC.

The rearrangement links TRBV5-1 to TRBJ2-3, with a possible D match to TRBD2 (6 bases). This CDR3 has 13 residues. V lost 6 bases, J lost 4 bases, and 12 bases lay in between. Germline CDR1 and CDR2: SGHRS and YFSETQ. The CDR3 sequence is CASIGGPADTQYF. The CDR3 DNA is TGCGCCAGCATCGGAGGGCCGGCAGATACGCAGTATTTT.

The chain carries TRBV25-1 and TRBJ1-1, with TRBD1 as a possible D gene (5 bases). The CDR3 has 16 residues. Germline CDR1 MGHDK, CDR2 SYGVNS. Trimming left V 5 bases short and J 2 bases short, with 18 bases between. CDR3: CASSRRPGTDNTEAFF. DNA of the CDR3: TGTGCCAGCAGTAGAAGACCCGGGACGGATAACACTGAAGCTTTCTTT.

The genes are TRBV19 and TRBJ1-4, with D tentatively TRBD1 (6 bases). Germline CDR1 is LNHDA and CDR2 is SQIVND (reference sequence). The V end lost 3 bases, the J end lost 5 bases, and 10 bases lay between the germline ends. The CDR3 covers 14 residues. The CDR3 nucleotides read TGTGCCAGTAGTATGGGGGACACGAATGAAAAACTGTTTTTT. It yields the protein CASSMGDTNEKLFF.

The V call is TRBV7-9, the J call TRBJ2-3, with D hard to call. This CDR3 contains 15 residues. Trimming left V 2 bases short and J 2 bases short, with 11 bases between. Germline V CDR1 and CDR2: SEHNR, FQNEAQ (reference sequence). CDR3 protein: CASSLSSPPTDTQYF. The CDR3 nucleotides read TGTGCCAGCAGCTTATCCAGTCCTCCCACAGATACGCAGTATTTT.

V and J are TRBV3-1 (or the pseudogene TRBV3-2) and TRBJ1-1; 9 bases are a match to TRBD1. CDR1 and CDR2 (germline): LGHDT, YNNKEL (reference sequence). V dropped 4 bases and J dropped 3; count of bases not matched to a gene: 15. The CDR3 length is 18 residues. CDR3 amino acids: CASSPTLDRGIRHTEAFF. CDR3 nucleotides: TGTGCCAGCAGCCCAACCCTAGACAGGGGGATCCGCCACACTGAAGCTTTCTTT.